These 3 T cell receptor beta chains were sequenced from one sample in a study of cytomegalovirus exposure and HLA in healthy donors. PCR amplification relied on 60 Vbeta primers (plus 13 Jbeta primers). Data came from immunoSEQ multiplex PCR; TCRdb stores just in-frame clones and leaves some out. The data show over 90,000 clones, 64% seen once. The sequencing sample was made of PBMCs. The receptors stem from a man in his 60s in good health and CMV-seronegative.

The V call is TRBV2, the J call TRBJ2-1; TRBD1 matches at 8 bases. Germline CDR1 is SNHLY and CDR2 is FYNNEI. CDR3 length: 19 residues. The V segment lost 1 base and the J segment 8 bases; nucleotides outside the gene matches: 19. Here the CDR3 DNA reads TGTGCCAGCAGTGAAGGGACCCAGGGGGCCGATCCCCGTTGGGATGAGCAGTTCTTC. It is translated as CASSEGTQGADPRWDEQFF.

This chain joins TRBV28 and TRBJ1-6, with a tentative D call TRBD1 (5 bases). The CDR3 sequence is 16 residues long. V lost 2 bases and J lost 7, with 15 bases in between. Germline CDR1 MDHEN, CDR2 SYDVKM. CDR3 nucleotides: TGTGCCAGCAGTTTAGTATGGCAGGGAGGGAATTCACCCCTCCACTTT. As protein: CASSLVWQGGNSPLHF.

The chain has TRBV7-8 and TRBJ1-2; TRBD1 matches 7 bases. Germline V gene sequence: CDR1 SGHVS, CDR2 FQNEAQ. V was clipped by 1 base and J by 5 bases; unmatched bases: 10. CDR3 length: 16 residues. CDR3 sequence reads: CASSLDSDRAEYGYTF. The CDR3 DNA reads TGTGCCAGCAGCTTAGACTCTGACAGGGCGGAGTATGGCTACACCTTC.